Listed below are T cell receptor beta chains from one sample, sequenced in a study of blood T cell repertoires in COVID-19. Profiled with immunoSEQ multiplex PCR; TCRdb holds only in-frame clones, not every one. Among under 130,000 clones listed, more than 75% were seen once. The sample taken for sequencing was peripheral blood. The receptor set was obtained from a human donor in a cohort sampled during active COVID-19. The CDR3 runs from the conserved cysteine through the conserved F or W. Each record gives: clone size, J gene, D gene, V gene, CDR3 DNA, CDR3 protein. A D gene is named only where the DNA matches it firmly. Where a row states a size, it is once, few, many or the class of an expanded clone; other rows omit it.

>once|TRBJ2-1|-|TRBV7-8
TGTGCCAGCAGCTTTGACTTGGAATACAATGAGCAGTTCTTC
CASSFDLEYNEQFF
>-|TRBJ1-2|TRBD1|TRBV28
TGTGCCAGCAGTAGACAGGGGGTCATCTATGGCTACACCTTC
CASSRQGVIYGYTF
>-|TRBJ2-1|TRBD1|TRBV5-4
TGTGCCAGCAGCCCCGGGGGACAGGGAGCCAATGAGCAGTTCTTC
CASSPGGQGANEQFF
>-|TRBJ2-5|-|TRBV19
TGTGCCAGTAGTATGGGCACGAGGACATCCCAAGAGACCCAGTACTTC
CASSMGTRTSQETQYF
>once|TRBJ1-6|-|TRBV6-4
TGTGCCAGCAGTGACTCGGGGGGGGCGCGTTCACCCCTCCACTTT
CASSDSGGARSPLHF
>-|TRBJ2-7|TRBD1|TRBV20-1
TGCAGTGCTAGTACCGACAGGGGGCGGTACGAGCAGTACTTC
CSASTDRGRYEQYF
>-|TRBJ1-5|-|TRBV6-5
TGTGCCAGCAATCAACAGGTTAATCAGCCCCAGCATTTT
CASNQQVNQPQHF
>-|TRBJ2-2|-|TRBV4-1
TGCGCCAGCAGGCCGACAGTAAACACCGGGGAGCTGTTTTTT
CASRPTVNTGELFF
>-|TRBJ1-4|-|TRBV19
TGTGCCAGTAGTTCCAGGTTTGCAACTAATGAAAAACTGTTTTTT
CASSSRFATNEKLFF
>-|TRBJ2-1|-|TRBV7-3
TGTGCCAGCAGCTTAGGGCAATACAATGAGCAGTTCTTC
CASSLGQYNEQFF
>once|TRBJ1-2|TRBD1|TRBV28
TGTGCCAGCGGCTCACAACAGGGGGCTGGTGCATATGGCTACACCTTC
CASGSQQGAGAYGYTF
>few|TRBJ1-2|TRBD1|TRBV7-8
TGTGCCAGCAGCTTGAGGACGTGGGACAGGGACCTCTACACCTTC
CASSLRTWDRDLYTF
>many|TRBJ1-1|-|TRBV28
TGTGCCAGCAGTTTTTGGCAGGTCGGTACTGAAGCTTTCTTT
CASSFWQVGTEAFF
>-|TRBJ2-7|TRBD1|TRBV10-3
TGTGCCATCAGTGATTCACGGACAGGGGGCGAAAACGAGCAGTACTTC
CAISDSRTGGENEQYF
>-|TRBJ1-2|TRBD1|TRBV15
TGTGCCACCAGCCGACCGGGACAGTATGGCTACACCTTC
CATSRPGQYGYTF
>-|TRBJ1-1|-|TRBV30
TGTGCCTGCCCACGGGGGGCTGAAGCTTTCTTT
CACPRGAEAFF
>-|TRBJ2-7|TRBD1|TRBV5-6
TGTGCCAGCAGCTGGGGACAGGGAACCTACGAGCAGTACTTC
CASSWGQGTYEQYF
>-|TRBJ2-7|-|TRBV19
TGTGCCAGTAGTATCGGGGGACCTACCTACGAGCAGTACTTC
CASSIGGPTYEQYF
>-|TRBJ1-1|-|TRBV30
TGTGCCTGGAGTTACACCCTGAACACTGAAGCTTTCTTT
CAWSYTLNTEAFF
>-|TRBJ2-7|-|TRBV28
TGTGCCAGCAGTTTGGGTACAGGGCTGACCTACGAGCAGTACTTC
CASSLGTGLTYEQYF
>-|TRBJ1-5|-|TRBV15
TGTGCCACCAGCAGAGATCTCAATCAGCCCCAGCATTTT
CATSRDLNQPQHF
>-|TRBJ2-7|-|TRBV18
TGTGCCAGCTCACCACCTGGGGGGAACTACGAGCAGTACTTC
CASSPPGGNYEQYF
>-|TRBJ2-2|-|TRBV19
TGTGCCAGTAAACCGGGTACGGCGAACACCGGGGAGCTGTTTTTT
CASKPGTANTGELFF
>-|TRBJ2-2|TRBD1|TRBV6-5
TGTGCCAGCAGCTACAGGGGATACACCGGGGAGCTGTTTTTT
CASSYRGYTGELFF